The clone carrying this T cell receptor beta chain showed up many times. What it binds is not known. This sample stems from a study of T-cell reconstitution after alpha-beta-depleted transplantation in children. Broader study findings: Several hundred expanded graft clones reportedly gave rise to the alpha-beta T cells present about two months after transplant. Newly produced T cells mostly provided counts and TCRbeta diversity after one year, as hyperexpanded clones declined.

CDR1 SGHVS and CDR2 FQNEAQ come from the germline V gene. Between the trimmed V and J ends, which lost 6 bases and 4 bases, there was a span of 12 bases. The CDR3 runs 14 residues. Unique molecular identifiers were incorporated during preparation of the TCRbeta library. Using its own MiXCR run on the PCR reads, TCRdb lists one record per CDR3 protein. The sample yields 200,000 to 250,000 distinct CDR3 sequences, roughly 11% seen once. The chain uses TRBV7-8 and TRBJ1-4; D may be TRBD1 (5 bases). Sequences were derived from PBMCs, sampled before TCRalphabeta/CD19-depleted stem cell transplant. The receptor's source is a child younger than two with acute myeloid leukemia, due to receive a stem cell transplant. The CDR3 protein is CASRFDSVNEKLFF. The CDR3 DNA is TGTGCCAGCAGATTCGACAGCGTTAATGAAAAACTGTTTTTT.